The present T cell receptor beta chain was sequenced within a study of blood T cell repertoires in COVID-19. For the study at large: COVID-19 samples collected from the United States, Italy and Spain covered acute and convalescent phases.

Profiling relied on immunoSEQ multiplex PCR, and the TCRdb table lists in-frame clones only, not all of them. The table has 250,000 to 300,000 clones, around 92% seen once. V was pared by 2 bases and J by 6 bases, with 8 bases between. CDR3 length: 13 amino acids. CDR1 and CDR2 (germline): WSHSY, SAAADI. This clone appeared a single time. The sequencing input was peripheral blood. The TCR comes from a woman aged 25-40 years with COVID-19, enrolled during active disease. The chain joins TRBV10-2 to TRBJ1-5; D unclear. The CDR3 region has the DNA TGCGCCAGCAGTGAGGAGGCGGGTCAGCCCCAGCATTTT. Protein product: CASSEEAGQPQHF.